What follows are 32 T cell receptor beta chains derived from one specimen sequenced in a study of cytomegalovirus exposure and HLA in healthy donors (dated by TCRdb to the late 2010s). Libraries came from the immunoSEQ multiplex PCR assay. For the multiplex PCR, a mixture combining 60 forward primers for TCR Vbeta segments and 13 reverse primers for TCR Jbeta segments was used. TCRdb obtained this table from immuneACCESS and retained in-frame rearrangements with V and J assigned. These tables miss some clones; where compared with another copy, unresolved V genes account for less than half of the shortfall, and the remainder is unexplained. The sample profile shows 280,000 or so clones; approximately 90% of them were found once. Around 2.1% of the sample comes from the top ten. The sequenced material came from PBMCs. Every receptor here comes from a woman between 18 and 30 years old in good health and CMV-seronegative.

The V and J genes are TRBV11-1 and TRBJ2-2; perhaps TRBD2 as D (5 bases). The CDR3 sequence is 15 residues long. Trimming cost V 5 bases and J 3 bases, with 13 bases left between them. Germline values: CDR1 SGHAT, CDR2 FQDESV (reference sequence). The CDR3 region has the DNA TGTGCCAGCAGCACGCGGGTGGCCGACACCGGGGAGCTGTTTTTT. Encoded protein: CASSTRVADTGELFF.

The chain carries TRBV4-1 and TRBJ1-4; no clear D. The germline CDR1 and CDR2 sequences are MGHRA and YSYEKL. CDR3 length equals 18 residues. With 1 base removed from V and 2 bases from J, the gap between germline ends came to 17 bases. The CDR3 DNA reads TGCGCCAGCAGCCAAGGGAGGCGTTCGACACGCACTAATGAAAAACTGTTTTTT. It translates to CASSQGRRSTRTNEKLFF.

The genes are TRBV7-2 and TRBJ1-2, with 8 bases identical to TRBD1. The CDR3 consists of 16 residues. J lost 3 bases, V lost 5 bases, and 11 bases had no gene match. The V gene's germline CDR1 is SGHTA and CDR2 FQGNSA. The CDR3 DNA is TGTGCCAGCAGCCCTCCTGGACAGGGAGAATACTATGGCTACACCTTC. This encodes CASSPPGQGEYYGYTF.

The J gene is TRBJ2-7, the V gene TRBV29-1, with 8 nucleotides matching TRBD1. The CDR3 has 12 residues. V lost 3 bases, J lost 6 bases, and 4 bases stayed unmatched. The germline V gene encodes CDR1 SQVTM and CDR2 ANQGSEA. CDR3 coding DNA: TGCAGCGTTGATCAGGGGGCGGCCGAGCAGTACTTC. Its translation is CSVDQGAAEQYF.

This clone appeared a single time. The rearrangement uses TRBV6-1 and TRBJ1-4; 9 bases are shared with TRBD1. Germline V gene sequence: CDR1 MNHNS, CDR2 SASEGT. CDR3 size: 15 residues. The junction had 11 bases not matched to a gene; V was cut back by 7 bases and J by 8 bases. The CDR3: CASITGGQGDEKLFF. The CDR3 DNA follows: TGTGCCAGCATAACGGGGGGACAGGGTGACGAAAAACTGTTTTTT.

V usage is TRBV18 and J usage is TRBJ2-7; D possibly corresponds to TRBD1 (6 bases). Per germline, CDR1 KGHSH and CDR2 LQKENI. V lost 4 bases, J lost 3 bases, and 16 bases lay in between. The CDR3 consists of 15 residues. The CDR3 loop reads CASSRTVGTIYEQYF. The CDR3 DNA sequence: TGTGCCAGCTCACGGACGGTAGGGACAATCTACGAGCAGTACTTC. The entire variable domain, with the rest obtained from reference TRBV18 and TRBJ2-7, is as follows: NAGVMQNPRHLVRRRGQEARLRCSPMKGHSHVYWYRQLPEEGLKFMVYLQKENIIDESGMPKERFSAEFPKEGPSILRIQQVVRGDSAAYFCASSRTVGTIYEQYFGPGTRLTVT.

The rearrangement links TRBV27 to TRBJ2-1, with TRBD2 identical over 12 bases. The V and J ends lost 6 bases and 9 bases, in that order; junction bases with no gene match: 6. Germline-derived CDR1 and CDR2 are MNHEY and SMNVEV (reference sequence). The CDR3 covers 14 residues. In DNA, the CDR3 is TGTGCCAGCAGGACTAGCGGGGGAGTGGGTGAGCAGTTCTTC. Translating gives CASRTSGGVGEQFF.

CDR3 sequence: CASSDPRGGIYEQYF. The CDR3 DNA sequence: TGTGCCAGCAGTGATCCAAGGGGCGGCATTTACGAGCAGTACTTC. J is TRBJ2-7 and V is TRBV25-1, with D perhaps TRBD1 (5 bases). Trimming took 3 bases from V and 4 from J, leaving 16 bases between them. The CDR3 length is 15 residues. Germline V lookup: CDR1 MGHDK, CDR2 SYGVNS.

This clone is a singleton in its sample. The J gene is TRBJ1-2, the V gene TRBV7-9; 7 bases match TRBD1. The germline gives CDR1 SEHNR, CDR2 FQNEAQ (reference sequence). CDR3 length: 16 residues. The junction had 6 bases not matched to a gene; V was cut back by 1 base and J by 1 base. CDR3 nucleotides: TGTGCCAGCAGCTTAGGAAGGGGGCGGGATAACTATGGCTACACCTTC. This translates into CASSLGRGRDNYGYTF. The entire variable domain, with the rest obtained from reference TRBV7-9 and TRBJ1-2, is as follows: DTGVSQNPRHKITKRGQNVTFRCDPISEHNRLYWYRQTLGQGPEFLTYFQNEAQLEKSRLLSDRFSAERPKGSFSTLEIQRTEQGDSAMYLCASSLGRGRDNYGYTFGSGTRLTVV.

V gene TRBV2 combines with J gene TRBJ1-1; D is ambiguous. V shed 7 bases and J shed 4 bases, with 16 bases lying between them. The germline CDR1 and CDR2 sequences are SNHLY and FYNNEI. The CDR3 runs to 14 residues. The CDR3 loop reads CASTHGGSSTEAFF. DNA of the CDR3: TGTGCCAGCACCCACGGAGGGTCGTCCACTGAAGCTTTCTTT.

The chain uses TRBV5-6 and TRBJ1-3; D possibly corresponds to TRBD1 (5 bases). This CDR3 has 14 residues. Trimming stripped 4 bases from V and 2 bases from J, with 10 bases between. Germline V gene data show CDR1 as SGHDT and CDR2 as YYEEEE. The CDR3 DNA follows: TGTGCCAGCAGCCCAACGGGGGCTGGAAACACCATATATTTT. This gives the protein CASSPTGAGNTIYF.

This clone occurred once. This chain uses TRBV6-1 with TRBJ2-1; D gene unclear. The CDR3 covers 13 residues. The V gene's germline CDR1 is MNHNS and CDR2 SASEGT. V was trimmed by 4 bases and J by 4 bases, leaving 8 bases between them. CDR3 in amino acids: CASSASRYNEQFF. The CDR3 region has the DNA TGTGCCAGCAGTGCTTCCAGGTACAATGAGCAGTTCTTC.

The rearrangement links TRBV7-9 to TRBJ2-2; D perhaps matches TRBD1 (5 bases). CDR3 length equals 16 residues. Germline CDR1 is SEHNR and CDR2 is FQNEAQ (reference sequence). Trimming cost V 2 bases and J 3 bases, with 13 bases left between them. The CDR3 protein is CASSLPLTVDTGELFF. In DNA form, the CDR3 reads TGTGCCAGCAGCTTACCTTTGACAGTCGACACCGGGGAGCTGTTTTTT.

The V and J genes are TRBV29-1 and TRBJ1-5; 9 nucleotides match TRBD1. The germline gives CDR1 SQVTM, CDR2 ANQGSEA. The CDR3 runs 16 residues. The V and J ends lost 4 bases and 1 base, in that order; junction bases with no gene match: 8. The CDR3 DNA reads as TGCAGCGTTGTACCACAGGGGGCCCCGAGCAATCAGCCCCAGCATTTT. This encodes CSVVPQGAPSNQPQHF.

This clone occurred once. In DNA, the CDR3 is TGTGCCAGCAGCTTGGTTGGCGGGGGGGCCGGCAATGAGCAGTTCTTC. This codes for CASSLVGGGAGNEQFF. This sequence joins TRBV7-3 and TRBJ2-1, with 9 bases lining up with TRBD2. Trimming cost V 3 bases and J 6 bases; bases outside gene matches: 9. Germline assignment: CDR1 SGHTA and CDR2 FQGTGA. The CDR3 sequence is 16 residues long. The variable domain in full, with the rest retrieved from reference TRBV7-3 and TRBJ2-1, is GAGVSQTPSNKVTEKGKYVELRCDPISGHTALYWYRQSLGQGPEFLIYFQGTGAADDSGLPNDRFFAVRPEGSVSTLKIQRTERGDSAVYLCASSLVGGGAGNEQFFGPGTRLTVL.

V usage is TRBV11-2 and J usage is TRBJ2-7, with a weak D call TRBD2 (6 bases). This CDR3 contains 14 residues. Trimming took 0 bases from V and 4 from J, leaving 10 bases between them. CDR1 is SGHAT and CDR2 is FQNNGV in the germline V gene. CDR3 bases: TGTGCCAGCAGCTTAGACGGGGGTGCTTACGAGCAGTACTTC. Its protein product is CASSLDGGAYEQYF.

The chain uses TRBV11-2 and TRBJ1-1, with 9 nucleotides matching TRBD1. This CDR3 region has 12 residues. The V gene's germline CDR1 is SGHAT and CDR2 FQNNGV. Unmatched junction bases numbered 8, after V lost 5 bases and J lost 13 bases. This CDR3 is CASSPGQGMDFF. The DNA of the CDR3 is TGTGCCAGCAGCCCAGGACAGGGGATGGATTTCTTT.

The rearrangement uses TRBV7-9 and TRBJ1-2; D is possibly TRBD1 (5 bases). The germline gives CDR1 SEHNR, CDR2 FQNEAQ (reference sequence). There are 15 residues in the CDR3. V was trimmed by 0 bases and J by 4 bases, leaving 12 bases between them. The CDR3 protein is CASSLALGGSYGYTF. The DNA for the CDR3 is TGTGCCAGCAGCTTAGCGCTGGGGGGGTCCTATGGCTACACCTTC.

This sequence joins TRBV19 and TRBJ2-7, with TRBD1 identical over 9 bases. From germline, CDR1 is LNHDA and CDR2 SQIVND (reference sequence). The CDR3 is made up of 15 amino acids. The V and J ends lost 6 bases and 3 bases, in that order; junction bases with no gene match: 9. CDR3 sequence reads: CASRERGTGNYEQYF. The CDR3 nucleotides are TGTGCCAGTAGGGAGAGGGGGACAGGGAACTACGAGCAGTACTTC.

The chain is built from TRBV28 and TRBJ1-5; D is perhaps TRBD1 (5 bases). V dropped 3 bases and J dropped 4 bases, with 13 bases sitting between them. This CDR3 has 15 amino acids. From germline, CDR1 is MDHEN and CDR2 SYDVKM. The CDR3 region has the DNA TGTGCCAGCAGTTTGTTGGGGCTTTCGAATCAGCCCCAGCATTTT. Its translation: CASSLLGLSNQPQHF.

Here the CDR3 DNA reads TGTGCCAGCAGATTCCAGGTGATCGCCTCCGAGCAGTACTTC. As protein: CASRFQVIASEQYF. This chain joins TRBV2 and TRBJ2-7; unclear D gene. V shed 6 bases and J shed 6 bases, with 18 bases lying between them. Germline-derived CDR1 and CDR2 are SNHLY and FYNNEI. This CDR3 has 14 residues.

The chain joins TRBV5-1 to TRBJ1-2; possibly TRBD1 for D (6 bases). V lost 1 base to trimming and J lost 6 bases, with 13 bases between them. Per the germline V gene, CDR1 is SGHRS and CDR2 is YFSETQ. This CDR3 has 14 amino acids. CDR3 amino acids: CASSLWGLGDGYTF. CDR3 in DNA: TGCGCCAGCAGCTTGTGGGGGCTTGGGGATGGCTACACCTTC.

The chain couples TRBV18 to TRBJ1-1; 10 bases line up with TRBD1. Germline V CDR1 and CDR2: KGHSH, LQKENI. V trimming: 3 bases; J trimming: 0 bases; junction bases outside the gene matches: 1. The CDR3 has 15 amino acids. The CDR3 loop is CASSPDRGMNTEAFF. The CDR3 nucleotides are TGTGCCAGCTCACCGGACAGGGGGATGAACACTGAAGCTTTCTTT.

The chain uses TRBV2 and TRBJ1-1; weak D call: TRBD1 (6 bases). Germline V gene lookup returns CDR1 SNHLY and CDR2 FYNNEI. Trimming left V 5 bases short and J 2 bases short, with 15 bases between. The CDR3 extends over 15 amino acids. This CDR3 is CASSPPGTPNTEAFF. The CDR3 bases are TGTGCCAGCAGTCCCCCCGGGACACCAAACACTGAAGCTTTCTTT.

The rearrangement links TRBV2 to TRBJ2-7; TRBD2 matches 8 bases. V lost 8 bases, J lost 7 bases, and 10 bases stayed unmatched. The germline V gene has CDR1 SNHLY and CDR2 FYNNEI. There are 13 residues in the CDR3. CDR3 protein: CASGGLGGGEQYF. The CDR3 DNA reads as TGTGCCAGCGGCGGGTTAGGCGGGGGGGAGCAGTACTTC.

The CDR3 sequence: CASSLEGLRLETQYF. CDR3 DNA sequence: TGTGCCAGCAGCTTAGAGGGACTACGGCTTGAGACCCAGTACTTC. This chain links TRBV7-8 with TRBJ2-5; 7 nucleotides match TRBD2. Germline CDR1 SGHVS, CDR2 FQNEAQ. Unmatched junction bases numbered 7, after V lost 1 base and J lost 5 bases. The length of the CDR3 is 15 residues.

The chain combines TRBV4-1 with TRBJ1-2, with 10 bases fitting TRBD1. The germline V gene has CDR1 MGHRA and CDR2 YSYEKL. This CDR3 is built from 17 residues. J lost 4 bases, V lost 4 bases, and 12 bases had no gene match. The CDR3 sequence is CASSPRQGAEWIYGYTF. As DNA, the CDR3 is TGCGCCAGCAGCCCCCGACAGGGGGCAGAGTGGATCTATGGCTACACCTTC.

This sequence joins TRBV6-1 and TRBJ1-6; 7 bases are a match to TRBD1. V lost 4 bases to trimming and J lost 9 bases; unmatched junction nucleotides: 12. The germline V gene has CDR1 MNHNS and CDR2 SASEGT. The CDR3 length is 16 residues. The CDR3 coding sequence is TGTGCCAGCAGTGGACAGGGCCAAGTCAGGAGTTCACCCCTCCACTTT. Translation: CASSGQGQVRSSPLHF.

CDR3 amino acids: CASGFYTNEQFF. The CDR3 DNA follows: TGTGCTAGTGGTTTTTACACGAATGAGCAGTTCTTC. This sequence joins TRBV12-5 and TRBJ2-1; no firm D call. Trimming removed 3 bases at V and 7 bases at J, with 7 bases between. This CDR3 contains 12 residues. Germline values: CDR1 LGHNT, CDR2 FRNRAP. Supplemented by reference TRBV12-5 and TRBJ2-1, the full variable domain reads DARVTQTPRHKVTEMGQEVTMRCQPILGHNTVFWYRQTMMQGLELLAYFRNRAPLDDSGMPKDRFSAEMPDATLATLKIQPSEPRDSAVYFCASGFYTNEQFFGPGTRLTVL.

The J gene is TRBJ2-3, the V gene TRBV5-1, with 7 bases fitting TRBD2. CDR1 SGHRS and CDR2 YFSETQ come from the germline V gene. This CDR3 is built from 16 residues. The junction had 10 bases not matched to a gene; V was cut back by 0 bases and J by 6 bases. The CDR3 loop reads CASSLAGGGDWDTQYF. DNA for the CDR3: TGCGCCAGCAGCTTGGCCGGGGGAGGGGACTGGGATACGCAGTATTTT. Together with reference TRBV5-1 and TRBJ2-3, the CDR3 gives the full variable domain: KAGVTQTPRYLIKTRGQQVTLSCSPISGHRSVSWYQQTPGQGLQFLFEYFSETQRNKGNFPGRFSGRQFSNSRSEMNVSTLELGDSALYLCASSLAGGGDWDTQYFGPGTRLTVL.

Note on this clone: The sample contains more than one DNA sequence encoding this CDR3. V and J are TRBV5-1 and TRBJ2-7; 8 bases are a match to TRBD2. This CDR3 is built from 14 residues. V lost 4 bases to trimming and J lost 2 bases; unmatched junction nucleotides: 5. CDR1 is SGHRS and CDR2 is YFSETQ in the germline V gene. CDR3 amino acids: CASSLSGGTYEQYF. The DNA of the CDR3 is TGCGCCAGCAGCCTAAGCGGGGGAACCTACGAGCAGTACTTC.

The chain joins TRBV27 to TRBJ2-3; the D gene is possibly TRBD2 (7 bases). CDR3 size: 15 residues. Germline V gene sequence: CDR1 MNHEY, CDR2 SMNVEV (reference sequence). V lost 8 bases and J 3 bases, leaving 18 bases between the germline ends. In DNA, the CDR3 is TGTGCCAGCTACCGTGGGGGGGGCGGGACAGATACGCAGTATTTT. It translates to CASYRGGGGTDTQYF.